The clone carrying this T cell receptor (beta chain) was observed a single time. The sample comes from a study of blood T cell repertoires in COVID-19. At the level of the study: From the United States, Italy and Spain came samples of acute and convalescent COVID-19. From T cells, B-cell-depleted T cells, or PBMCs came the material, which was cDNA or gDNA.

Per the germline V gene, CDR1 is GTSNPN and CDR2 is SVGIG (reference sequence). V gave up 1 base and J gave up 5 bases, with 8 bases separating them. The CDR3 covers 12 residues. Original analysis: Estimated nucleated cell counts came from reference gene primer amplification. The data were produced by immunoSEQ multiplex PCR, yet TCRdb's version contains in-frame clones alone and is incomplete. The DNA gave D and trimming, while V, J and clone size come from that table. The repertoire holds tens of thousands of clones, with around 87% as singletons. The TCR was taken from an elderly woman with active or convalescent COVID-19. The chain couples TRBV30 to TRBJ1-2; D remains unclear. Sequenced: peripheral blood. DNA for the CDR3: TGTGCCTGGAGTGGGTCACTTTATGGCTACACCTTC. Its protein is CAWSGSLYGYTF.